The T cell receptor beta chain under discussion was sequenced for a study of cytotoxic CD8 clonotypes in ibrutinib-treated CLL. The CDR3 runs 14 residues. Trimming left V 2 bases short and J 7 bases short, with 14 bases between. The germline gives CDR1 MNHEY, CDR2 SMNVEV (reference sequence). Generated by immunoSEQ multiplex PCR, the TCRdb table keeps only in-frame clones and is missing some. The sample has roughly 300,000 clones; approximately 76% are singletons. This specimen consisted of PBMCs, obtained at disease progression, from a patient treated with ibrutinib. V usage is TRBV27 and J usage is TRBJ1-1; D is unclear. The clonotype originates from a human donor with chronic lymphocytic leukemia. This chain's CDR3 is CASSLRVYPLEAFF. As DNA, the CDR3 is TGTGCCAGCAGTTTAAGGGTTTACCCCCTTGAAGCTTTCTTT.